These 30 T cell receptor beta chains originate from one sample sequenced in a study of T cell changes during pregnancy in multiple sclerosis. Profiling relied on immunoSEQ multiplex PCR, and the TCRdb table lists in-frame clones only, not all of them. The sample has 80,000 to 130,000 clones; over 85% are singletons. The sample consisted of peripheral blood, taken in the second trimester of pregnancy. The receptors derive from a female donor with multiple sclerosis, enrolled in a pregnancy study.

This clone was observed a handful of times. The junction does not match germline at one end; this may be a read error. This rearrangement joins TRBV7-3 to TRBJ2-2; possible D gene TRBD2, 6 bases. CDR1 is SGHTA and CDR2 is FQGTGA in the germline V gene. This CDR3 region has 14 residues. CDR3 bases: TGTGCCAGCAGCCTAACTAGCCTCCCCGGGGAGCTGTTTTTT. Its translation is CASSLTSLPGELFF.

The chain couples TRBV6-5 to TRBJ2-7; TRBD2 matches 9 bases. CDR3 length: 15 residues. V was clipped by 6 bases and J by 3 bases; unmatched bases: 9. Germline lookup yields CDR1 MNHEY and CDR2 SVGAGI. As DNA, the CDR3 is TGTGCCAGCAGGATGGAAGCGGGGGGCCGCTACGAGCAGTACTTC. This translates into CASRMEAGGRYEQYF.

The CDR3 spells CASSLSGGGALKTQYF. CDR3 bases: TGTGCCAGCAGCTTAAGCGGCGGGGGGGCCTTAAAGACCCAGTACTTC. The rearrangement joins TRBV7-2 to TRBJ2-5; 9 bases map to TRBD2. The CDR3 sequence is 16 residues long. Germline V gives CDR1 SGHTA, CDR2 FQGNSA. V lost 2 bases to trimming and J lost 6 bases; unmatched junction nucleotides: 10.

This clone was picked up a small number of times. The V gene is TRBV7-9, the J gene TRBJ2-7; D is perhaps TRBD2 (6 bases). Germline lookup yields CDR1 SEHNR and CDR2 FQNEAQ (reference sequence). The ends were cut back, 5 bases at V and 4 bases at J, with 18 bases in the middle. This CDR3 region has 15 residues. The CDR3 nucleotides are TGTGCCAGCAGCCCTCCTCTGGAGGGTCGGTACGAGCAGTACTTC. It codes for CASSPPLEGRYEQYF.

The chain is built from TRBV2 and TRBJ2-5; D might be TRBD1 (5 bases). The CDR3 length is 15 residues. V was pared by 7 bases and J by 5 bases, with 20 bases between. CDR1 SNHLY and CDR2 FYNNEI come from the germline V gene. This chain's CDR3 is CASTRAAGLGETQYF. For the CDR3, the DNA is TGTGCCAGCACCCGGGCCGCAGGGCTCGGGGAGACCCAGTACTTC.

V is TRBV5-4 and J is TRBJ2-7; D gene unclear. V shed 3 bases and J shed 0 bases, with 16 bases lying between them. This CDR3 region has 16 residues. Looked up from germline, CDR1 is SGHNT and CDR2 is YYREEE (reference sequence). In DNA, the CDR3 is TGTGCCAGCAGCTCGAAACATCACGTAGCCTCCTACGAGCAGTACTTC. Amino acids: CASSSKHHVASYEQYF.

The J gene is TRBJ2-7, the V gene TRBV7-6; a weak D match, TRBD2 (6 bases). Germline CDR1 and CDR2: SGHVS and FNYEAQ. This CDR3 region has 17 residues. Deletions cut 0 bases from V and 2 bases from J, with 17 bases between. The DNA of the CDR3 is TGTGCCAGCAGCTTAGCGATTGCGGGATCACGTACCTACGAGCAGTACTTC. Translation: CASSLAIAGSRTYEQYF.

The V and J genes are TRBV5-1 and TRBJ1-4; D gene uncertain. The CDR3 runs 15 residues. Germline V gene sequence: CDR1 SGHRS, CDR2 YFSETQ. V was clipped by 4 bases and J by 0 bases, with 10 bases between them. CDR3 in amino acids: CASSIDSATNEKLFF. Written as DNA, the CDR3 is TGCGCCAGCAGCATAGACTCGGCAACTAATGAAAAACTGTTTTTT.

The chain joins TRBV6-5 to TRBJ2-3, with D unclear. This CDR3 comprises 11 residues. Per the germline V gene, CDR1 is MNHEY and CDR2 is SVGAGI. The V end lost 7 bases, the J end lost 4 bases, and 6 bases lay between the germline ends. The CDR3 loop reads CASTTADTQYF. CDR3 in DNA: TGTGCCAGCACTACAGCAGATACGCAGTATTTT.

This chain uses TRBV6-5 with TRBJ1-3; no clear D gene. Trimming pared 3 bases from V and 0 bases from J, leaving 12 bases between. Per the germline V gene, CDR1 is MNHEY and CDR2 is SVGAGI. CDR3 length: 16 residues. The CDR3 region is CASSYVHGSSGNTIYF. Written as DNA, the CDR3 is TGTGCCAGCAGTTATGTCCACGGTTCCTCTGGAAACACCATATATTTT.

The rearrangement joins TRBV6-1 to TRBJ1-2; possible D gene TRBD1, 5 bases. The CDR3 is 13 residues long. CDR1 and CDR2 from the germline V gene are MNHNS and SASEGT. Deletions cut 6 bases from V and 2 bases from J, with 10 bases between. The CDR3 region is CASSREVNYGYTF. CDR3 nucleotides: TGTGCCAGCAGCAGGGAAGTGAACTATGGCTACACCTTC.

The gene calls are TRBV5-5 and TRBJ1-6, with a possible D match to TRBD1 (5 bases). This CDR3 has 16 residues. In germline, CDR1 is SGHKS, CDR2 YYEKEE (reference sequence). With 2 bases removed from V and 8 bases from J, the gap between germline ends came to 17 bases. The CDR3 nucleotides are TGTGCCAGCAGCTTCGCGTTAAGGGGTGGGGATTCACCCCTCCACTTT. Residues: CASSFALRGGDSPLHF.

The V gene is TRBV14, the J gene TRBJ1-1, with 8 nucleotides matching TRBD1. Per the germline V gene, CDR1 is SGHDN and CDR2 is FVKESK. V lost 4 bases and J lost 1; bases outside the gene matches: 5. This CDR3 has 15 residues. CDR3 sequence: CASSPWTGWNTEAFF. The DNA for the CDR3 is TGTGCCAGCAGCCCCTGGACAGGGTGGAACACTGAAGCTTTCTTT. Filled out from reference TRBV14 and TRBJ1-1, the complete variable domain reads EAGVTQFPSHSVIEKGQTVTLRCDPISGHDNLYWYRRVMGKEIKFLLHFVKESKQDESGMPNNRFLAERTGGTYSTLKVQPAELEDSGVYFCASSPWTGWNTEAFFGQGTRLTVV.

The chain uses TRBV9 and TRBJ2-1; TRBD1 is a possible D gene (6 bases). Trimming took 6 bases from V and 1 from J, leaving 14 bases between them. The germline gives CDR1 SGDLS, CDR2 YYNGEE. This CDR3 region has 15 residues. The CDR3 sequence: CASTPDSSSYNEQFF. CDR3 DNA sequence: TGTGCCAGCACTCCGGACAGTTCTTCCTACAATGAGCAGTTCTTC.

V and J are TRBV11-2 and TRBJ1-2; D gene unclear. The CDR3 spans 14 residues. V was pared by 7 bases and J by 4 bases, with 16 bases between. Per the germline V gene, CDR1 is SGHAT and CDR2 is FQNNGV. The DNA of the CDR3 is TGTGCCAGCACCGTGGTGGGCGCAAGCTATGGCTACACCTTC. This codes for CASTVVGASYGYTF.

The rearrangement joins TRBV7-6 to TRBJ1-4; 8 positions agree with TRBD1. The CDR3 length is 14 residues. Trimming cost V 1 base and J 8 bases; bases outside gene matches: 3. Germline CDR1 is SGHVS and CDR2 is FNYEAQ. This CDR3 reads CASSLGQGREKLFF. In DNA form, the CDR3 reads TGTGCCAGCAGCTTAGGACAGGGGAGGGAAAAACTGTTTTTT.

This chain joins TRBV7-9 and TRBJ1-2, with D perhaps TRBD1 (5 bases). The CDR3 runs to 14 residues. The germline V gene encodes CDR1 SEHNR and CDR2 FQNEAQ (reference sequence). V lost 1 base and J 4 bases, leaving 10 bases between the germline ends. The CDR3 DNA is TGTGCCAGCAGCTTAGACGGGGGAACCTATGGCTACACCTTC. Its translation is CASSLDGGTYGYTF.

V is TRBV14 and J is TRBJ1-1; TRBD1 matches 7 bases. Trimming cost V 1 base and J 6 bases; bases outside gene matches: 8. There are 15 residues in the CDR3. Germline V gene sequence: CDR1 SGHDN, CDR2 FVKESK. The CDR3 is CASSQGLGGAAEAFF. The CDR3 DNA reads as TGTGCCAGCAGCCAAGGGTTAGGGGGCGCAGCTGAAGCTTTCTTT.

V is TRBV19 and J is TRBJ2-5, with D perhaps TRBD2 (6 bases). Germline V CDR1 and CDR2: LNHDA, SQIVND (reference sequence). The length of the CDR3 is 15 residues. The germline V and J ends were trimmed by 3 bases and 9 bases, with 20 bases remaining between them. The CDR3 nucleotides are TGTGCCAGTAGTATTGGCCAGACGGGGGTCGGGGCCCAGTACTTC. Amino acids: CASSIGQTGVGAQYF.

The chain joins TRBV12-5 to TRBJ2-2, with TRBD2 matching 11 bases. The CDR3 length is 19 residues. The germline gives CDR1 LGHNT, CDR2 FRNRAP. The ends lost 0 bases at V and 2 bases at J; junction bases unmatched: 8. The CDR3 sequence: CASGLVVLAGGGNTGELFF. The CDR3 region has the DNA TGTGCTAGTGGTTTGGTAGTTCTAGCGGGAGGAGGTAACACCGGGGAGCTGTTTTTT.

The chain carries TRBV14 and TRBJ1-5; D is unclear. CDR3 length: 12 amino acids. Germline values: CDR1 SGHDN, CDR2 FVKESK. V lost 5 bases and J lost 15, with 17 bases in between. The CDR3 coding sequence is TGTGCCAGCAGCTCAAGCCCCCTTAGTGCGCATTTT. It translates to CASSSSPLSAHF.

The chain combines TRBV5-6 with TRBJ2-3, with D possibly matching TRBD1 (5 bases). Deletions cut 1 base from V and 1 base from J, with 13 bases between. The CDR3 extends over 16 amino acids. Germline CDR1 is SGHDT and CDR2 is YYEEEE. CDR3 DNA sequence: TGTGCCAGCAGCTTGTCCCAGGGCTGGGGCACAGATACGCAGTATTTT. It specifies CASSLSQGWGTDTQYF.

This chain joins TRBV4-1 and TRBJ1-2, with 9 bases matching TRBD1. Per the germline V gene, CDR1 is MGHRA and CDR2 is YSYEKL. The trim removed 1 base at V and 1 base at J, leaving 1 base unmatched. This CDR3 comprises 15 residues. CDR3 sequence: CASSQGTGVNYGYTF. The DNA for the CDR3 is TGCGCCAGCAGCCAAGGGACAGGGGTTAACTATGGCTACACCTTC.

This rearrangement joins TRBV5-4 to TRBJ2-5; 9 nucleotides line up with TRBD1. The trim removed 5 bases at V and 4 bases at J, leaving 12 bases unmatched. This CDR3 contains 16 residues. Germline V gives CDR1 SGHNT, CDR2 YYREEE (reference sequence). CDR3 in DNA: TGTGCCAGCAGGCCACGCCCGACAGGGGGACTAGAGACCCAGTACTTC. This translates into CASRPRPTGGLETQYF.

The chain has TRBV2 and TRBJ2-7; TRBD1 might be the D (5 bases). Germline values: CDR1 SNHLY, CDR2 FYNNEI. The CDR3 contains 14 residues. Trimming stripped 2 bases from V and 1 base from J, with 9 bases between. DNA for the CDR3: TGTGCCAGCAGTGAATCCCAGGGTTCCTACGAGCAGTACTTC. Its translation is CASSESQGSYEQYF. The variable domain in full, with the rest retrieved from reference TRBV2 and TRBJ2-7, is EPEVTQTPSHQVTQMGQEVILRCVPISNHLYFYWYRQILGQKVEFLVSFYNNEISEKSEIFDDQFSVERPDGSNFTLKIRSTKLEDSAMYFCASSESQGSYEQYFGPGTRLTVT.

The V call is TRBV19, the J call TRBJ2-3; TRBD1 agrees at 9 bases. This CDR3 is 15 amino acids long. V dropped 8 bases and J dropped 1; count of bases not matched to a gene: 7. Germline CDR1 reads LNHDA; CDR2 reads SQIVND (reference sequence). The CDR3 here is CASGTGRLGTDTQYF. The CDR3 DNA sequence: TGTGCCAGTGGGACAGGGCGCCTGGGCACAGATACGCAGTATTTT.

The chain employs TRBV28 and TRBJ1-1; D possibly corresponds to TRBD1 (5 bases). Germline CDR1 is MDHEN and CDR2 is SYDVKM. Trimming pared 7 bases from V and 7 bases from J, leaving 10 bases between. The CDR3 runs 11 residues. The CDR3 loop is CASKGDSEAFF. In DNA, the CDR3 is TGTGCCAGCAAGGGTGACAGTGAAGCTTTCTTT.

This chain connects TRBV14 to TRBJ2-3; no clear D. Germline-derived CDR1 and CDR2 are SGHDN and FVKESK. The germline V and J ends were trimmed by 3 bases and 12 bases, with 22 bases remaining between them. This CDR3 contains 15 residues. CDR3 DNA: TGTGCCAGCAGCCATTCGGTGCCGATCCCGGTAATACAGTATTTT. Its translation: CASSHSVPIPVIQYF.

The count of this clone is one. The chain carries TRBV7-2 and TRBJ1-5, with 8 positions matching TRBD1. The CDR3 is made up of 15 amino acids. J was trimmed by 7 bases and V by 4 bases; bases with no gene match: 9. Looked up from germline, CDR1 is SGHTA and CDR2 is FQGNSA. The CDR3 loop reads CASSSRQGFGQPQHF. For the CDR3, the DNA is TGTGCCAGCAGCTCCCGACAGGGGTTCGGGCAGCCCCAGCATTTT.

The chain couples TRBV6-1 to TRBJ2-2, with D maybe TRBD1 (5 bases). Germline values: CDR1 MNHNS, CDR2 SASEGT. The CDR3 loop spans 17 amino acids. V lost 2 bases to trimming and J lost 1 base, with 14 bases between them. CDR3 DNA: TGTGCCAGCAGTGAATTTGGGGCAGGGATGAACACCGGGGAGCTGTTTTTT. Amino acids: CASSEFGAGMNTGELFF.